The entry below describes one T cell receptor (beta chain). Antigen specificity is unknown. The CDR3 spans 17 residues. The V segment lost 3 bases and the J segment 0 bases; nucleotides outside the gene matches: 5. The germline V gene has CDR1 KGHDR and CDR2 SFDVKD. A J-beta primer mix and a sample-barcoded 5' primer were used in a second PCR of roughly 6 to 12 cycles. MiXCR, applied by TCRdb to the 5' RACE reads, yields one record per CDR3 protein. The table lists some 700,000 distinct CDR3 sequences, 22% of them singletons. This sample was included in a study of blood T cells in healthy people across ages. Study background: T cells yielded about one barcoded beta molecule per two cells through template switching.

Study-wide results and caveats: Versus aged donors, long-lived donors had higher diversity and more naive CD4+ cells.

What was sequenced was blood. V is TRBV24-1 and J is TRBJ2-4, with 9 positions matching TRBD1. The clonotype comes from a man aged 65 to 79 in good health. CDR3 amino acids: CATSDGDRVKAKNIQYF. DNA of the CDR3: TGTGCCACCAGTGATGGGGACAGGGTGAAAGCCAAAAACATTCAGTACTTC.